The sequence of this T cell receptor (beta chain) was determined in a study of STAT5B mutations in CD4+ large granular lymphocyte leukemia. Study-level results: CD4-sorted patient repertoires seemed more clonal than healthy CD4+ repertoires.

Sequencing was at survey level. In the source study's methods: Productive clonotypes were detectable down to 2.59 x 10-5 frequency. Method: immunoSEQ multiplex PCR; TCRdb's copy keeps in-frame clones and lacks some. From that table come the V and J calls and clone size; the DNA was used to work out D and trimming. The sample carries some 21,000 clones, roughly 76% recorded once. In this sample, this clone turned up a few times. Antigen specificity is unknown. V lost 4 bases and J 8 bases, leaving 17 bases between the germline ends. This CDR3 contains 15 residues. CDR1 and CDR2 from the germline V gene are MNHNY and SVGAGI (reference sequence).

This chain connects TRBV6-6 to TRBJ1-4; no firm D call. The TCR sequence derives from a human donor in good health. Sequenced: CD4+ T cells from blood buffy coats. The CDR3 coding sequence is TGTGCCAGCAGTTCCCAGAGGGTGGCGACGGAAAAACTGTTTTTT. It yields the protein CASSSQRVATEKLFF.